This T cell receptor beta chain was captured by sequencing in a study of neoadjuvant anti-PD-1 for oral cavity cancer (dated by TCRdb to about 2021). In the study overall: Before undergoing curative-intent surgical resection, most patients got three to four biweekly nivolumab doses at 3 mg/kg. For patients who did not progress, a fourth nivolumab dose was given around day 43, followed by definitive surgical resection on days 50-56. Responders were defined as patients with complete response, partial response or stable disease by RECIST 1.1; non-responders were defined as patients with progression. A roughly 35% response rate was observed in the parent correlative cohort, in which over nine patients were included.

In the paper's terms, the time point label means: after neoadjuvant nivolumab, at surgical resection. Patients were newly diagnosed with stage II-IVA oral cavity squamous cell carcinoma and had received no prior systemic or radiation treatment. The cohort was composed of patients with HPV-negative, locally advanced oral cavity squamous cell carcinoma. Peripheral blood mononuclear cells were analyzed directly and were not maintained or expanded in culture. The samples were obtained from a longitudinal correlative study of a single-arm phase II trial testing neoadjuvant nivolumab in oral cavity squamous cell carcinoma. Genomic DNA-based TCRbeta sequencing was performed on subject-matched pre- and post-treatment PBMCs and tumors from three responders and three non-responders. Peripheral blood mononuclear cells were collected once before nivolumab treatment and again after treatment, at the time of surgery. The Maxwell RSC DNA from Cells kit was used to isolate genomic DNA from PBMCs.

Based on the germline V gene, the CDR1 and CDR2 sequences are MNHEY and SVGAGI. The CDR3 holds 16 amino acids from the cysteine to the phenylalanine. CDR3 DNA is the only sequence kept; it has 48 bases, read in frame from the first base. From V the trimming removes 0 bases and from J it removes 6 bases, while the gene matches leave 5 bases of the junction unaccounted for. Notes on this clone: It has no known antigen specificity. No base qualities exist here, and no much larger clone lies one base off it.

For deep sequencing of PBMC libraries, mostly around 520 ng of input genomic DNA was used, and six replicates were run per sample. The immunoSEQ hsTCRbeta kit was used to prepare TCRbeta libraries according to the manufacturer's instructions. The completed libraries were mixed into a single pool at 3 nM, then sequenced with an Illumina NovaSeq 6000 S4 flow cell. In the source study's methods: Raw data preprocessing and quality control were performed with the immunoSEQ Analyzer. The analysis was limited to productive rearrangements, and each clonotype was defined by a unique CDR3 amino acid sequence. Repertoire clonality was estimated as the Gini-Simpson index, computed with the R package tcR. Student's t test was used to compare Gini indices, while Pearson correlation assessed associations with tumor size change. TCRdb holds this immuneACCESS table with in-frame rearrangements only. Some clones are missing; in checked studies, unresolved V genes explain under half, and the rest has no known cause. D and trimming were read from the DNA, whereas the V and J calls and clone size are those reported in that table. The sample includes 25,000 to 40,000 clones, with roughly 80% observed a single time. The ten most abundant clones make up around 3% of the sample.

The investigation overall reported the following: The TCR analyses had only a few patients in each response group, and the authors called for validation in larger cohorts. After neoadjuvant nivolumab, significantly higher T cell clonality (Gini index) was found within PBMCs in non-responders than in responders. Higher pretreatment blood TCRbeta clonality and lower post-treatment tumor TCRbeta clonality were correlated with higher pretreatment blood Treg/Th17 ratios.

The sequences come from PBMCs, collected after nivolumab (anti-PD-1) treatment. The chain links TRBV6-5 with TRBJ1-4; 9 bases in the middle match TRBD1. The TCR was taken from a person aged 40 to 85 with oral cavity squamous cell carcinoma. The CDR3 loop reads CASSYSQTGGDEKLFF. The base sequence is TGTGCCAGCAGTTACTCCCAGACAGGGGGGGATGAAAAACTGTTTTTT.